The 27 T cell receptor beta chains below come from one sample, sequenced in a study of blood T cells in healthy people across ages. Next came a second PCR, run for about 7 to 12 cycles, which used a sample-barcoded 5' primer along with a J-beta primer mix. TCRdb re-analysed the 5' RACE reads in MiXCR, keeping a single row per CDR3 protein. The sample lists around 650,000 distinct CDR3 sequences, 32% occurring once. The sample comprised blood. The receptors come from a woman aged 80 or over in good health.

V gene TRBV5-1 combines with J gene TRBJ2-1, with D hard to call. Trimming removed 10 bases at V and 5 bases at J, with 16 bases between. Per the germline V gene, CDR1 is SGHRS and CDR2 is YFSETQ. The CDR3 totals 13 residues. The CDR3 sequence is CACRGLLNNEQFF. DNA for the CDR3: TGCGCCTGCCGAGGCCTACTAAACAATGAGCAGTTCTTC.

This clonotype was found a few times. The chain joins TRBV5-1 to TRBJ2-1; a weak D match, TRBD2 (6 bases). The V end was cut by 4 bases, the J end by 4 bases, with 12 bases between. Germline assignment: CDR1 SGHRS and CDR2 YFSETQ. The CDR3 spans 14 residues. This CDR3 is CASSPPGEYNEQFF. The CDR3 nucleotides are TGCGCCAGCAGCCCCCCGGGGGAGTACAATGAGCAGTTCTTC.

Many counts were recorded for this clonotype. The rearrangement links TRBV6-2 or TRBV6-3 to TRBJ1-5; D unclear. Trimming left V 7 bases short and J 7 bases short, with 20 bases between. Germline loops: CDR1 MNHEY, CDR2 SVGEGT. The CDR3 spans 15 residues. The CDR3 DNA is TGTGCCAGCAAGAATCCGGGCAGAACCCTACAGCCCCAGCATTTT. Encoded protein: CASKNPGRTLQPQHF.

This clonotype has only a few counts. The CDR3 region has the DNA TGTGCCAGCAGTTTAGGAGATCCGCCCCTTATGCAGTACTTC. Its protein product is CASSLGDPPLMQYF. The chain uses TRBV12-3 or TRBV12-4 and TRBJ2-5; D unclear. The CDR3 is 14 residues long. The germline V and J ends were trimmed by 1 base and 11 bases, with 17 bases remaining between them.

This sequence joins TRBV20-1 and TRBJ2-1; 9 bases are a match to TRBD2. V gave up 0 bases and J gave up 8 bases; unmatched junction bases: 5. This CDR3 spans 14 amino acids. The germline V gene has CDR1 DFQATT and CDR2 SNEGSKA (reference sequence). The CDR3 spells CSAREGGGADEQFF. Written as DNA, the CDR3 is TGCAGTGCTAGAGAGGGCGGGGGGGCGGATGAGCAGTTCTTC.

This chain links TRBV13 with TRBJ1-4, with D unresolved. CDR1 is PRHDT, CDR2 FYEKMQ, per germline (reference sequence). This CDR3 contains 13 residues. The V gene lost 3 bases and the J gene lost 7 bases, with 9 bases spanning the gap. CDR3 in amino acids: CASSLADSEKLFF. The CDR3 DNA sequence: TGTGCCAGCAGCTTGGCAGATTCTGAAAAACTGTTTTTT.

The chain combines TRBV12-3 or TRBV12-4 with TRBJ1-5; D perhaps matches TRBD1 (5 bases). The CDR3 consists of 14 residues. Trimming cost V 3 bases and J 4 bases, with 10 bases left between them. CDR3 coding DNA: TGTGCCAGCAGTTTCGACAGCCCGAATCAGCCCCAGCATTTT. Its translation: CASSFDSPNQPQHF.

This sequence joins TRBV10-3 and TRBJ1-5, with TRBD1 matching over 7 bases. The V gene's germline CDR1 is ENHRY and CDR2 SYGVKD. The ends lost 6 bases at V and 2 bases at J; junction bases unmatched: 4. The CDR3 contains 14 residues. The CDR3 reads CAISADRGNQPQHF. CDR3 bases: TGTGCCATCAGCGCCGACAGGGGCAATCAGCCCCAGCATTTT.

Concerning this clonotype: A junction boundary mismatches the germline segment, possibly from a read error. The J gene is TRBJ2-7, the V gene TRBV20-1, with a tentative D call TRBD2 (6 bases). Germline V CDR1 and CDR2: DFQATT, SNEGSKA (reference sequence). This CDR3 spans 14 amino acids. The CDR3 DNA sequence: TGCAGTGCTAGTCCCGGGACTGTACCCTACGAACAGTACTTC. This sequence encodes CSASPGTVPYEQYF.

This clonotype was seen at least ten times. The V call is TRBV6-5, the J call TRBJ1-5; possible D gene TRBD1, 6 bases. This CDR3 spans 12 amino acids. Trimming cost V 5 bases and J 7 bases, with 9 bases left between them. Germline V gene data show CDR1 as MNHEY and CDR2 as SVGAGI. The CDR3 loop reads CASSTGTQPQHF. DNA of the CDR3: TGTGCCAGCAGTACAGGGACCCAGCCCCAGCATTTT.

Worth noting for this clonotype: A much larger clone differs from this one at a single base, so this may be a read error. This sequence joins TRBV19 and TRBJ2-5; 7 nucleotides agree with TRBD1. TRBJ2-7 explains the end of the DNA better; the J call may be wrong. The CDR3 consists of 15 residues. Germline CDR1 LNHDA, CDR2 SQIVND (reference sequence). As DNA, the CDR3 is TGTGCCAGTAGTCGACAGACAGGGTATGCGAACGAGCAGTACTTC. This encodes CASSRQTGYANEQYF.

This clonotype was found many times. The chain recombines TRBV20-1 with TRBJ2-1, with D tentatively TRBD2 (6 bases). Trimming cost V 3 bases and J 0 bases, with 12 bases left between them. The CDR3 is made up of 15 amino acids. Germline values: CDR1 DFQATT, CDR2 SNEGSKA (reference sequence). In nucleotides, the CDR3 is TGCAGTGCTAGGGGGGGAAGGGGCTCCTACAATGAGCAGTTCTTC. This encodes CSARGGRGSYNEQFF.

This chain uses TRBV5-1 with TRBJ2-5; tentatively, D is TRBD1 (6 bases). This CDR3 contains 22 residues. V was trimmed by 0 bases and J by 5 bases, leaving 35 bases between them. Per germline, CDR1 SGHRS and CDR2 YFSETQ. CDR3: CASSLGGSLRYRDADDEETQYF. CDR3 sequence (DNA): TGCGCCAGCAGCTTGGGGGGGTCTTTAAGGTACAGGGACGCGGACGACGAGGAGACCCAGTACTTC. The full variable domain, with the rest looked up from reference TRBV5-1 and TRBJ2-5, is KAGVTQTPRYLIKTRGQQVTLSCSPISGHRSVSWYQQTPGQGLQFLFEYFSETQRNKGNFPGRFSGRQFSNSRSEMNVSTLELGDSALYLCASSLGGSLRYRDADDEETQYFGPGTRLLVL.

Details on this clonotype: A read error may produce the germline difference seen at one junction end. This rearrangement joins TRBV7-8 to TRBJ1-1; TRBD1 matches 7 bases. This CDR3 comprises 15 residues. Germline-derived CDR1 and CDR2 are SGHVS and FQNEAQ. The CDR3 nucleotides read TGTGCCAGCAGCGCATACAGGGGATTGAACACTGAAGCTTGCTTT. It specifies CASSAYRGLNTEACF.

The chain links TRBV20-1 to TRBJ1-1; D ambiguous. V was trimmed by 6 bases and J by 2 bases, leaving 13 bases between them. This CDR3 is 13 amino acids long. Germline V lookup: CDR1 DFQATT, CDR2 SNEGSKA (reference sequence). The CDR3 reads CSAPLGGNTEAFF. CDR3 nucleotides: TGCAGTGCCCCCCTAGGCGGTAACACTGAAGCTTTCTTT.

This clonotype was counted between two and nine times. This may arise from a read error, as a much more abundant clone is one base away. CDR3 in DNA: TGTGCCGGCAGTGTAATCTCTGGGGCCAACGTCCTGACTTTC. It encodes CAGSVISGANVLTF. This rearrangement joins TRBV6-4 to TRBJ2-6; no firm D call. The CDR3 is made up of 14 amino acids. Germline assignment: CDR1 MRHNA and CDR2 SNTAGT.

This clonotype is a singleton in its sample. A much larger clone lies one base from this, so it may be a read error. The rearrangement joins TRBV30 to TRBJ2-5, with D possibly TRBD2 on 6 matching bases. The V gene's germline CDR1 is GTSNPN and CDR2 SVGIG (reference sequence). The CDR3 is 14 amino acids. CDR3 amino acids: CAWSVLAREDTQYF. The CDR3 region has the DNA TGTGCCTGGAGTGTACTAGCCAGGGAAGACACCCAGTACTTC.

This clonotype was recorded many times. This chain connects TRBV19 to TRBJ2-5, with 8 nucleotides matching TRBD1. Germline lookup yields CDR1 LNHDA and CDR2 SQIVND (reference sequence). J lost 5 bases, V lost 9 bases, and 8 bases had no gene match. The CDR3 totals 13 residues. This chain's CDR3 is CASAFRGRETQYF. DNA for the CDR3: TGTGCCAGCGCGTTCAGGGGGCGCGAGACCCAGTACTTC.

Of note for this clonotype: One end of the junction is discordant with germline, which a read error may explain. The V gene is TRBV28, the J gene TRBJ1-2; weak D call: TRBD1 (6 bases). Germline V lookup: CDR1 MDHEN, CDR2 SYDVKM. CDR3 length: 14 residues. CDR3 region: CASSFLDRNCGYTF. The CDR3 region has the DNA TGTGCCAGCAGTTTCTTGGACAGAAACTGTGGCTACACCTTC.

The chain uses TRBV13 and TRBJ2-7; tentative D call: TRBD2 (5 bases). Per the germline V gene, CDR1 is PRHDT and CDR2 is FYEKMQ (reference sequence). V lost 6 bases, J lost 2 bases, and 14 bases lay in between. The CDR3 totals 14 residues. CDR3 in DNA: TGTGCCAGCAGGGATCTAGCATTTGCCTACGAGCAGTACTTC. This translates into CASRDLAFAYEQYF.

The chain joins TRBV11-3 to TRBJ2-2, with 10 bases aligning to TRBD2. J gave up 3 bases and V 5 bases, and 3 bases lay outside the gene matches. The CDR3 sequence is 15 residues long. Looked up from germline, CDR1 is SGHNT and CDR2 is YENEEA. The CDR3: CASSPTSGYTGELFF. The DNA for the CDR3 is TGTGCCAGCAGCCCGACTAGCGGGTACACCGGGGAGCTGTTTTTT.

J is TRBJ1-2 and V is TRBV4-3; D ambiguous. Between the trimmed V and J ends, which lost 0 bases and 4 bases, there was a span of 15 bases. CDR3 size: 16 residues. Looked up from germline, CDR1 is LGHNA and CDR2 is YSLEER. The CDR3 protein is CASSQDLSGRRYGYTF. Written as DNA, the CDR3 is TGCGCCAGCAGCCAAGATCTATCTGGGAGGCGCTATGGCTACACCTTC.

This clonotype was recorded at least ten times. The V gene is TRBV29-1, the J gene TRBJ1-2; 9 bases are shared with TRBD1. V lost 1 base, J lost 4 bases, and 13 bases stayed unmatched. Per the germline V gene, CDR1 is SQVTM and CDR2 is ANQGSEA. This CDR3 is 17 amino acids long. The CDR3 DNA reads TGCAGCGTTGAAGGGGACAGGGAGAGTCCTCCGTCCTATGGCTACACCTTC. Translated: CSVEGDRESPPSYGYTF.

This clonotype was picked up many times. The V gene is TRBV20-1, the J gene TRBJ2-3, with 10 bases lining up with TRBD2. The ends lost 1 base at V and 4 bases at J; junction bases unmatched: 2. In germline, CDR1 is DFQATT, CDR2 SNEGSKA (reference sequence). This CDR3 spans 14 amino acids. This CDR3 reads CSARGSGGADTQYF. The CDR3 region has the DNA TGCAGTGCTAGAGGGAGCGGGGGGGCAGATACGCAGTATTTT.

V is TRBV30 and J is TRBJ1-1; D call uncertain. There are 10 residues in the CDR3. Germline-derived CDR1 and CDR2 are GTSNPN and SVGIG (reference sequence). The V end lost 3 bases, the J end lost 10 bases, and 9 bases lay between the germline ends. The CDR3 coding sequence is TGTGCCTGGAGGGGAATGGTAGCTTTCTTT. Protein sequence: CAWRGMVAFF.

Many counts were recorded for this clonotype. V gene TRBV20-1 combines with J gene TRBJ2-3, with 9 positions matching TRBD2. Germline assignment: CDR1 DFQATT and CDR2 SNEGSKA (reference sequence). Trimming removed 3 bases from V and 1 base from J; junction bases left unmatched: 5. CDR3 length equals 15 residues. CDR3 nucleotides: TGCAGTGCTAGTGGGGCGGGGGGGGGCACAGATACGCAGTATTTT. Translated, it gives CSASGAGGGTDTQYF.

This clonotype was seen many times. The chain has TRBV7-3 and TRBJ2-7, with 9 bases identical to TRBD2. Trimming took 3 bases from V and 1 from J; bases not matched to a gene: 4. This CDR3 region has 15 residues. Germline CDR1 SGHTA, CDR2 FQGTGA. The CDR3 DNA sequence: TGTGCCAGCAGCTTCAGCGGGGGGCAGTCCTACGAGCAGTACTTC. Its translation: CASSFSGGQSYEQYF.